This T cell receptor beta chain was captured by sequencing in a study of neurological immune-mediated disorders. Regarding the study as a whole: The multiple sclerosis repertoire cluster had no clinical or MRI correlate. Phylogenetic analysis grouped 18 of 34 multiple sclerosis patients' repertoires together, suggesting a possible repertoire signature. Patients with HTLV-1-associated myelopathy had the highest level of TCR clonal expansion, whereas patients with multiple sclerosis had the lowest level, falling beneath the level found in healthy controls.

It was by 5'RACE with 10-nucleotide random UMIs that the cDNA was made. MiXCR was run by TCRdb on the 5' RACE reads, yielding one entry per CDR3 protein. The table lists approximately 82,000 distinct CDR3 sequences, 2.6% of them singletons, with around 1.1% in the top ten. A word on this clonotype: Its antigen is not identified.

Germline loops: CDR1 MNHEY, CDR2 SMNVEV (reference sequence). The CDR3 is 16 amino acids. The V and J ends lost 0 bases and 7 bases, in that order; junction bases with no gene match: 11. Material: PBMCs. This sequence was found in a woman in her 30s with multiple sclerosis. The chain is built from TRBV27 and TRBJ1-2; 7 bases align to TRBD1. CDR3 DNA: TGTGCCAGCAGTTTATCCCCGCTGACAGGGTCGGCTGGCTACACCTTC. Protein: CASSLSPLTGSAGYTF.